The 18 T cell receptor beta chains presented below share a single source sample, sequenced in a study of T cell repertoires in cytomegalovirus infection. TCRdb used MiXCR to reprocess the reads, holding one entry per CDR3 protein. Found here are 300,000 to 450,000 distinct CDR3 sequences, roughly 20% of them singletons; the top ten hold about 10%. The sequenced material came from PBMCs. These TCRs come from a human donor in good health (CMV status not recorded). Some clones in this sample may be carry-over from other donors' samples.

This clonotype was recorded only once. The chain joins TRBV10-2 to TRBJ2-3; D remains unclear. The V end lost 4 bases, the J end lost 5 bases, and 13 bases lay between the germline ends. The CDR3 is made up of 14 amino acids. Per the germline V gene, CDR1 is WSHSY and CDR2 is SAAADI. CDR3 amino acids: CASSGAPAGDTQYF. Here the CDR3 DNA reads TGCGCCAGCAGTGGGGCCCCCGCCGGAGATACGCAGTATTTT.

This clonotype occurred many times. This chain connects TRBV7-8 to TRBJ2-2; no clear D. Looked up from germline, CDR1 is SGHVS and CDR2 is FQNEAQ. The CDR3 has 16 amino acids. Deletions cut 4 bases from V and 0 bases from J, with 12 bases between. In nucleotides, the CDR3 is TGTGCCAGCAGCTCAAGGCCCAACGCGAACACCGGGGAGCTGTTTTTT. Its protein product is CASSSRPNANTGELFF.

The sample holds a few counts of this clonotype. The chain couples TRBV6-6 to TRBJ2-1; 7 bases match TRBD1. After removal of 5 bases from V and 0 bases from J, the junction contained 16 bases not matched to a gene. Germline V gene data show CDR1 as MNHNY and CDR2 as SVGAGI (reference sequence). The CDR3 contains 19 residues. CDR3 residues: CASSQIQAGTARSYNEQFF. The DNA of the CDR3 is TGTGCCAGCAGTCAGATCCAAGCCGGGACAGCTCGCTCCTACAATGAGCAGTTCTTC.

The V and J genes are TRBV10-3 and TRBJ2-7; TRBD2 matches 13 bases. Germline assignment: CDR1 ENHRY and CDR2 SYGVKD. CDR3 length: 15 amino acids. V shed 6 bases and J 3 bases; nucleotides not matched to a gene: 5. CDR3 DNA sequence: TGTGCCATCAGCGCGGGACTAGCGGGAATCTACGAGCAGTACTTC. It encodes CAISAGLAGIYEQYF.

This chain links TRBV2 with TRBJ2-5; TRBD2 aligns across 10 bases. The CDR3 extends over 14 amino acids. Germline V gene sequence: CDR1 SNHLY, CDR2 FYNNEI. Trimming removed 8 bases from V and 1 base from J; junction bases left unmatched: 4. The CDR3 spells CASVASGGQETQYF. The CDR3 nucleotides read TGTGCCAGCGTGGCTAGCGGGGGCCAAGAGACCCAGTACTTC.

This clonotype has a handful of counts. The chain joins TRBV6-6 to TRBJ2-2; D is uncertain. Looked up from germline, CDR1 is MNHNY and CDR2 is SVGAGI (reference sequence). The CDR3 length is 16 residues. The germline V and J ends were trimmed by 6 bases and 4 bases, with 18 bases remaining between them. CDR3 sequence (DNA): TGTGCCAGCAGCCCCTACCGGCCGATCACCACCGGGGAGCTGTTTTTT. Translating it yields CASSPYRPITTGELFF.

J is TRBJ2-7 and V is TRBV5-4; TRBD1 aligns across 10 bases. Germline-derived CDR1 and CDR2 are SGHNT and YYREEE (reference sequence). The CDR3 contains 14 residues. After removal of 4 bases from V and 4 bases from J, the junction contained 5 bases not matched to a gene. In DNA, the CDR3 is TGTGCCAGCAGCGTGAGACAGGGGGCTTACGAGCAGTACTTC. Amino acid sequence: CASSVRQGAYEQYF.

In this sample, this clonotype turned up a few times. The V call is TRBV3-1, the J call TRBJ1-3; a weak D match, TRBD1 (5 bases). This CDR3 comprises 18 residues. With 2 bases removed from V and 0 bases from J, the gap between germline ends came to 17 bases. Germline CDR1 LGHDT, CDR2 YNNKEL (reference sequence). The CDR3 spells CASSQRDESGYSGNTIYF. CDR3 nucleotides: TGTGCCAGCAGCCAACGGGACGAAAGTGGATACTCTGGAAACACCATATATTTT.

The chain has TRBV27 and TRBJ2-1; 10 nucleotides line up with TRBD2. V shed 2 bases, J shed 6 bases, and the junction held 4 bases outside the gene matches. The CDR3 consists of 15 residues. Germline CDR1 reads MNHEY; CDR2 reads SMNVEV (reference sequence). The CDR3 sequence: CASSLGSSGSNEQFF. Written as DNA, the CDR3 is TGTGCCAGCAGTTTAGGCTCTAGCGGGAGCAATGAGCAGTTCTTC.

This clonotype was recorded many times. The V call is TRBV28, the J call TRBJ1-1, with TRBD1 identical over 9 bases. Germline lookup yields CDR1 MDHEN and CDR2 SYDVKM. There are 15 residues in the CDR3. The V gene end was trimmed by 6 bases and the J gene end by 10 bases; junction bases not matched to a gene: 15. CDR3 protein: CASSPSDRGTLGAFF. In DNA form, the CDR3 reads TGTGCCAGCAGCCCCTCGGACAGGGGCACGTTAGGAGCTTTCTTT.

The gene calls are TRBV12-5 and TRBJ1-6; D is perhaps TRBD1 (5 bases). Trimming removed 2 bases from V and 14 bases from J, with 22 bases in between. The CDR3 runs to 16 residues. The germline V gene encodes CDR1 LGHNT and CDR2 FRNRAP. CDR3 DNA: TGTGCTAGTGGTTTGTTGCAGGGAGGGATAAGGATATCCCTCCACTTT. Translated: CASGLLQGGIRISLHF.

This clonotype has ten or more counts. This rearrangement joins TRBV12-3 or TRBV12-4 to TRBJ1-3, with a possible D match to TRBD1 (5 bases). This CDR3 spans 16 amino acids. With 3 bases removed from V and 2 bases from J, the gap between germline ends came to 14 bases. Here the CDR3 DNA reads TGTGCCAGCAGTTTGGGCAGGGCAGTCCCTGGAAACACCATATATTTT. Its protein is CASSLGRAVPGNTIYF.

The chain uses TRBV7-2 and TRBJ1-5; possibly TRBD1 for D (6 bases). V lost 0 bases and J lost 0, with 12 bases in between. The germline V gene has CDR1 SGHTA and CDR2 FQGNSA. This CDR3 comprises 17 residues. The CDR3 region is CASSLALTGTSNQPQHF. The DNA for the CDR3 is TGTGCCAGCAGCTTAGCGCTAACAGGGACTAGCAATCAGCCCCAGCATTTT.

The V gene is TRBV2, the J gene TRBJ2-2; D possibly corresponds to TRBD1 (5 bases). The ends were cut back, 6 bases at V and 1 base at J, with 9 bases in the middle. The CDR3 has 14 residues. Per germline, CDR1 SNHLY and CDR2 FYNNEI. The chain's CDR3 is CASRITGNTGELFF. The DNA for the CDR3 is TGTGCCAGCAGAATTACAGGGAACACCGGGGAGCTGTTTTTT.

The chain employs TRBV20-1 and TRBJ2-2; D is unclear. The V and J ends lost 5 bases and 6 bases respectively, with 10 bases between them. CDR3 length equals 12 residues. Germline CDR1 is DFQATT and CDR2 is SNEGSKA (reference sequence). CDR3: CSAGPPAGELFF. CDR3 nucleotides: TGCAGTGCTGGACCCCCGGCCGGGGAGCTGTTTTTT.

This clonotype was picked up many times. The rearrangement joins TRBV2 to TRBJ1-2; perhaps TRBD1 as D (6 bases). CDR3 length equals 10 residues. V lost 8 bases, J lost 11 bases, and 12 bases lay in between. Germline V lookup: CDR1 SNHLY, CDR2 FYNNEI. This CDR3 is CASGGSRYTF. For the CDR3, the DNA is TGTGCCAGCGGGGGCTCACGTTACACCTTC.

V gene TRBV12-3 or TRBV12-4 combines with J gene TRBJ1-1; D is undetermined. V gave up 6 bases and J gave up 11 bases, with 19 bases separating them. This CDR3 has 13 residues. CDR3: CASSQGSGVEAFF. CDR3 DNA: TGTGCCAGCAGCCAAGGGTCGGGTGTGGAGGCTTTCTTT.

This clonotype was detected only once. V usage is TRBV2 and J usage is TRBJ1-4; tentatively, D is TRBD1 (6 bases). CDR3 length: 15 residues. Germline V lookup: CDR1 SNHLY, CDR2 FYNNEI. V was clipped by 6 bases and J by 3 bases, with 14 bases between them. In DNA, the CDR3 is TGTGCCAGCAGGGCTAGGGGGGGCGCTAATGAAAAACTGTTTTTT. Translation gives CASRARGGANEKLFF.